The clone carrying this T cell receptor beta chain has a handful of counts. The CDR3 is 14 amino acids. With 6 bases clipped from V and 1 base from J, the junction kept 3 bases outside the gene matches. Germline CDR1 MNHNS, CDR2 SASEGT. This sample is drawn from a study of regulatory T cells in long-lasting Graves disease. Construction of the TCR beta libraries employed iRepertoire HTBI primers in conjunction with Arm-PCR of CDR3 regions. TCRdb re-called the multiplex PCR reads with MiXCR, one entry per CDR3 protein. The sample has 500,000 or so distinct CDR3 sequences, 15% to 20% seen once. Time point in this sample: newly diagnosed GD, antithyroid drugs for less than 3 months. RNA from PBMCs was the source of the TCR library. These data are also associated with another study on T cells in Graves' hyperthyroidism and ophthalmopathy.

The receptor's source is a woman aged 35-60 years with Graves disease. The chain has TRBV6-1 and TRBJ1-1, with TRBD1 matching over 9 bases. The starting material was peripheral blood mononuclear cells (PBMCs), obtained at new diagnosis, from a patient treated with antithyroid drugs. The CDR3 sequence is CASRMGQGNTEAFF. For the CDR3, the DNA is TGTGCCAGCAGGATGGGACAGGGGAACACTGAAGCTTTCTTT.